Given below is one TCR beta chain in context. This entry is derived from a study of CD8 T cells in Susac syndrome. With 1 base clipped from V and 4 bases from J, the junction kept 4 bases outside the gene matches. In germline, CDR1 is SGHRS, CDR2 YFSETQ. The length of the CDR3 is 14 residues. Reverse transcription of roughly 0.5 to 1 ug RNA used random hexamers. It was immunoSEQ multiplex PCR that amplified TCR beta CDR3 across 54 Vbeta and 13 Jbeta. TCRdb fed the immunoSEQ multiplex PCR reads into MiXCR, producing one record per CDR3 protein. Here the sample spans about 210,000 distinct CDR3 sequences, 85% to 95% being singletons. Sequencing targeted TCR beta in blood CD8+ and CD4+ T cells. The study used healthy donors as controls matched for age and sex. While CD8+ and CD4+ T cells were isolated negatively, TEMRA cells were enriched by FACS.

The chain combines TRBV5-1 with TRBJ1-2; 7 bases align to TRBD1. Sequences were obtained from CD4+ T cells from PBMCs. The TCR sequence derives from a human donor in good health. CDR3 sequence: CASSLTGQSYGYTF. CDR3 DNA: TGCGCCAGCAGCTTGACGGGACAGAGCTATGGCTACACCTTC.